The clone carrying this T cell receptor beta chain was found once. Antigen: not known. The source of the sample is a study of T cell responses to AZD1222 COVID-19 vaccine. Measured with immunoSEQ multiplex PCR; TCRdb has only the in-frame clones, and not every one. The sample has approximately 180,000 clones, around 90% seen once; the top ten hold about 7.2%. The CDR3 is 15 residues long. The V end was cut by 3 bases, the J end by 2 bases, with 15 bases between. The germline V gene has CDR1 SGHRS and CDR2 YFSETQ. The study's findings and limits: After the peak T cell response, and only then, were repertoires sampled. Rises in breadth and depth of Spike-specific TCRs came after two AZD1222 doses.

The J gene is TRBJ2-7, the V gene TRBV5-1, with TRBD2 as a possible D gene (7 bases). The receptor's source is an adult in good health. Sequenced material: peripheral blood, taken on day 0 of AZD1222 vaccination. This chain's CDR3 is CASSWGGAGTYEQYF. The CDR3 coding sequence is TGCGCCAGCAGCTGGGGGGGCGCTGGGACCTACGAGCAGTACTTC.